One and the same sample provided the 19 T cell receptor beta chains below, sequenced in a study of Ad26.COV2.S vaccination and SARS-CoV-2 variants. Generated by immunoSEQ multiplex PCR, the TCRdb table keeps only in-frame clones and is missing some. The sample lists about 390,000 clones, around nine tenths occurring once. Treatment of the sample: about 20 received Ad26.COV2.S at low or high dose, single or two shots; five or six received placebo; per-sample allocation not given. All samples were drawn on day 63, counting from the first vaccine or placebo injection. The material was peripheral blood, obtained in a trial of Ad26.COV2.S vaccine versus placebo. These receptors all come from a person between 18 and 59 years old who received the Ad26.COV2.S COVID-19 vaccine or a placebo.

The CDR3 is CASSPDSGQGGAFF. DNA for the CDR3: TGCGCCAGCAGCCCCGACTCCGGGCAGGGAGGAGCTTTCTTT. The chain has TRBV5-1 and TRBJ1-1, with D possibly matching TRBD1 (5 bases). This CDR3 region has 14 residues. The V gene lost 4 bases and the J gene lost 10 bases, with 20 bases spanning the gap. The V gene's germline CDR1 is SGHRS and CDR2 YFSETQ. Combining the CDR3 with reference TRBV5-1 and TRBJ1-1 gives the whole variable domain KAGVTQTPRYLIKTRGQQVTLSCSPISGHRSVSWYQQTPGQGLQFLFEYFSETQRNKGNFPGRFSGRQFSNSRSEMNVSTLELGDSALYLCASSPDSGQGGAFFGQGTRLTVV.

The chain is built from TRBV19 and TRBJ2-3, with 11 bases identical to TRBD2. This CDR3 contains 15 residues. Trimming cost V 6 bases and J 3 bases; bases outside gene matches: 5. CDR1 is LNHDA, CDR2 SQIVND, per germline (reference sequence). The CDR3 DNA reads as TGTGCCAGTAGGCCGGGACTAGCGGTTACAGATACGCAGTATTTT. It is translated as CASRPGLAVTDTQYF.

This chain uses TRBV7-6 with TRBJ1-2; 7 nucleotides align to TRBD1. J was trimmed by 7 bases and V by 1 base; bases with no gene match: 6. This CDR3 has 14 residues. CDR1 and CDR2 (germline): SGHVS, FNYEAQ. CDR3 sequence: CASSLVTGVGGYTF. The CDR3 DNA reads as TGTGCCAGCAGCTTAGTAACAGGGGTGGGTGGCTACACCTTC.

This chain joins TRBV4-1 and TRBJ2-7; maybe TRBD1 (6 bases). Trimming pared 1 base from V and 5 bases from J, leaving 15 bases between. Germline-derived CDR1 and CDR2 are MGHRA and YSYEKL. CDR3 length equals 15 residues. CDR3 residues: CASSQVAGAENEQYF. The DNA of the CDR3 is TGCGCCAGCAGCCAAGTGGCAGGGGCTGAAAACGAGCAGTACTTC.

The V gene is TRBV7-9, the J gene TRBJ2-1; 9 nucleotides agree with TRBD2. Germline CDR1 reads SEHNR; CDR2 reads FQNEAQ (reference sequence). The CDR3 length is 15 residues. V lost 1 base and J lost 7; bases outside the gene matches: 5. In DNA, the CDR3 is TGTGCCAGCAGCTTAGGCGGGGGGGCCAAGAATGAGCAGTTCTTC. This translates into CASSLGGGAKNEQFF.

The CDR3 sequence: CASNHKGANQQFF. The CDR3 nucleotides are TGTGCCAGCAATCACAAGGGCGCGAACCAGCAGTTCTTC. This sequence joins TRBV12-3 or TRBV12-4 and TRBJ2-1; D call uncertain. The CDR3 sequence is 13 residues long. Trimming took off 7 bases at V and 11 bases at J, with 18 bases between the two ends.

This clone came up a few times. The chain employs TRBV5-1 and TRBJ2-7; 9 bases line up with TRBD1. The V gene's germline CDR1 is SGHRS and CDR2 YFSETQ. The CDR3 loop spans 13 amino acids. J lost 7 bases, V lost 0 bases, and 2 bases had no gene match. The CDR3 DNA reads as TGCGCCAGCAGCTTGGACAGGGGGCAGGAGCAGTACTTC. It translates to CASSLDRGQEQYF. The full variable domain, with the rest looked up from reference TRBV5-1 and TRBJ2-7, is KAGVTQTPRYLIKTRGQQVTLSCSPISGHRSVSWYQQTPGQGLQFLFEYFSETQRNKGNFPGRFSGRQFSNSRSEMNVSTLELGDSALYLCASSLDRGQEQYFGPGTRLTVT.

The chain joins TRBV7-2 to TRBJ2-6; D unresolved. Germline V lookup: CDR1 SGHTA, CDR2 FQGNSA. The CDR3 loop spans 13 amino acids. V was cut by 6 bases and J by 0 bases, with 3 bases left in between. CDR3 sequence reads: CASRSSGANVLTF. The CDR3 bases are TGTGCCAGCAGGTCCTCTGGGGCCAACGTCCTGACTTTC.

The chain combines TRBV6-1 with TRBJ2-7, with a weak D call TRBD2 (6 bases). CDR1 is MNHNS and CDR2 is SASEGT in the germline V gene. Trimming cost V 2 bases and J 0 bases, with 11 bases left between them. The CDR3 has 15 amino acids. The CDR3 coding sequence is TGTGCCAGCAGTGAATTCGGGGGAGCCTCCTACGAGCAGTACTTC. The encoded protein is CASSEFGGASYEQYF.

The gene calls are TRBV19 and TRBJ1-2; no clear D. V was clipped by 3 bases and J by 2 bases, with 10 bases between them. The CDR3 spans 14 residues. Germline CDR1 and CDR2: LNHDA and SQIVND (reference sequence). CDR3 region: CASSISSENYGYTF. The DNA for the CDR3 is TGTGCCAGTAGTATCAGCTCGGAAAACTATGGCTACACCTTC.

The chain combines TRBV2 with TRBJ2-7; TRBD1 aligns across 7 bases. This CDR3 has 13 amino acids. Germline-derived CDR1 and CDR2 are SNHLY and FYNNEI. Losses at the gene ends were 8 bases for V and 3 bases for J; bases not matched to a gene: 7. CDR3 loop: CASQTGIFYEQYF. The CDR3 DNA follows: TGTGCCAGCCAGACAGGGATATTCTACGAGCAGTACTTC.

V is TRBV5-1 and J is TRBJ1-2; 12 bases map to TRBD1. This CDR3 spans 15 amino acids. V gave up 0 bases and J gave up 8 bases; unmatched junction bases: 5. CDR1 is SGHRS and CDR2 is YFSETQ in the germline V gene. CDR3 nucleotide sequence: TGCGCCAGCAGCTTGGACGGGACAGGGGGCTCGGGCTACACCTTC. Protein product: CASSLDGTGGSGYTF.

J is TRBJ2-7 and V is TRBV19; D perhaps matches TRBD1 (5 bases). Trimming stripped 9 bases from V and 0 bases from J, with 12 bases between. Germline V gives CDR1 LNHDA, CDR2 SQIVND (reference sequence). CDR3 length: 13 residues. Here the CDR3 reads CARDSPYSYEQYF. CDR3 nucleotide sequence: TGTGCCAGAGACAGCCCGTACTCCTACGAGCAGTACTTC.

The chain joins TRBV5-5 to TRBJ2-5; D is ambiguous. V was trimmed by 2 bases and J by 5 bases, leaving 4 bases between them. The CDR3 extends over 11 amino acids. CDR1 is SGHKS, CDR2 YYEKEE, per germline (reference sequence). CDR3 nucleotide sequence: TGTGCCAGCAGCTTCTCCGAGACCCAGTACTTC. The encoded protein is CASSFSETQYF.

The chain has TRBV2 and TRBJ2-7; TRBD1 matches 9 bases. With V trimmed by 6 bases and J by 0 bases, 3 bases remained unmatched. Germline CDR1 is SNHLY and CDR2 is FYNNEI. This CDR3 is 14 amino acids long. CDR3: CASRTGGSSYEQYF. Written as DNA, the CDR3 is TGTGCCAGCAGGACAGGGGGTTCCTCCTACGAGCAGTACTTC.

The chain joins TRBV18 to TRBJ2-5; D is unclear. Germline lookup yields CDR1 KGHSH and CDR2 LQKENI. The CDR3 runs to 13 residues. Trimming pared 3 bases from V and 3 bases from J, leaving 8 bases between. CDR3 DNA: TGTGCCAGCTCACCCGGCCAAGAAGAGACCCAGTACTTC. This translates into CASSPGQEETQYF.

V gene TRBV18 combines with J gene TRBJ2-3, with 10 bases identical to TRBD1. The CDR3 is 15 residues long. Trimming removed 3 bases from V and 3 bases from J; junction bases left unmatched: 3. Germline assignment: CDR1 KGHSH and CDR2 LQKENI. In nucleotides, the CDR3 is TGTGCCAGCTCACCGGGGGACAGGGGTACAGATACGCAGTATTTT. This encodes CASSPGDRGTDTQYF. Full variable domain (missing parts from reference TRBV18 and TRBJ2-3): NAGVMQNPRHLVRRRGQEARLRCSPMKGHSHVYWYRQLPEEGLKFMVYLQKENIIDESGMPKERFSAEFPKEGPSILRIQQVVRGDSAAYFCASSPGDRGTDTQYFGPGTRLTVL.

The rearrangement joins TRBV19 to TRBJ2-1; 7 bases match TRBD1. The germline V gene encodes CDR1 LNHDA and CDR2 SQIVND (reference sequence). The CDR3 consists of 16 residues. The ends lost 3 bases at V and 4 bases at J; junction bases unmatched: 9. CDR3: CASSMEQGFSYNEQFF. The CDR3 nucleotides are TGTGCCAGTAGTATGGAACAGGGGTTTAGTTACAATGAGCAGTTCTTC.

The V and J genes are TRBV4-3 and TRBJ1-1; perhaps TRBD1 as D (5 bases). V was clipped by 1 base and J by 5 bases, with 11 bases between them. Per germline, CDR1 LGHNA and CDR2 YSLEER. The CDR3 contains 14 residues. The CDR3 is CASSQAQGWTEAFF. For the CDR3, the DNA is TGCGCCAGCAGCCAAGCGCAGGGATGGACTGAAGCTTTCTTT.